This T cell receptor (beta chain) comes out of a study of blood T cells in healthy people across ages. This clonotype was counted only a few times. Its antigen is currently unknown. The V gene lost 4 bases and the J gene lost 7 bases, with 25 bases spanning the gap. Per the germline V gene, CDR1 is SQVTM and CDR2 is ANQGSEA. The CDR3 sequence is 17 residues long. Per individual sample, total RNA of at least 5 micrograms was extracted. Through a sample-barcoded 5' primer and a J-beta primer mix, a second PCR was run for roughly 7 to 11 cycles. Each CDR3 protein is one row after TCRdb ran MiXCR on the 5' RACE reads. The table shows 1.5 million to 2 million distinct CDR3 sequences, with just under 50% occurring only once. General observations from the study: Strong correlation was found linking TCR beta diversity to naive T cell percentage.

The gene calls are TRBV29-1 and TRBJ1-4; a weak D match, TRBD1 (5 bases). Sequenced input: blood. This sequence was found in a middle-aged woman in good health. The CDR3 here is CSVGSIGEEGPREKLFF. CDR3 nucleotides: TGCAGCGTTGGAAGTATTGGGGAGGAGGGGCCTCGTGAAAAACTGTTTTTT.